The sequence of this T cell receptor (beta chain) was determined in a study of STAT3 mutations in large granular lymphocyte leukemia. Whole-study results and caveats: In some patients, a small highly pathogenic clone possibly went undetected. In about 30% of the 18 patients, new TCR clonotypes emerged after therapy. At least one immunodominant TCR beta clonotype appeared in every T-cell large granular lymphocyte leukemia patient.

The CDR3 contains 17 residues. Germline-derived CDR1 and CDR2 are LNHDA and SQIVND (reference sequence). V lost 5 bases to trimming and J lost 7 bases; unmatched junction nucleotides: 15. Regarding this clone: Its antigen remains unidentified.

Each sample's TCRbeta library yielded on average roughly 42,000 productive templates. Here immunoSEQ multiplex PCR was the method, and the copy in TCRdb shows in-frame clones only, minus some. The sample includes tens of thousands of clones, roughly three quarters of them seen just once. The sample taken for sequencing was PBMCs. The rearrangement joins TRBV19 to TRBJ1-2; 11 bases match TRBD1. The origin of this receptor is a human donor with T large granular lymphocyte leukemia. Some clones in this sample may be carry-over from other donors' samples. The CDR3 here is CASSQLPGQGVIGGYTF. CDR3 DNA sequence: TGTGCCAGTAGTCAGCTCCCGGGACAGGGGGTGATTGGTGGCTACACCTTC.